A selection of T cell receptor beta chains follows, all from one sample in a study of control samples from healthy donors and cancer patients. Data came from immunoSEQ multiplex PCR; TCRdb stores just in-frame clones and leaves some out. In the table there are about 120,000 clones, about 95% of which are singletons. The source material was blood. These receptors all come from a man in his thirties or forties in good health. Each CDR3 is given with its conserved first and last residue. The order of the fields is D gene, V gene, J gene, clone size, CDR3 DNA, CDR3 protein. D genes are given only for firm matches. Expanded clones get a size class; other rows say once, few or many, or leave the size out.

D: .; V: TRBV18; J: TRBJ1-6; size: .; DNA: TGTGCCAGCTCCCCCGGAAGCTCCTATAATTCACCCCTCCACTTT; CDR3: CASSPGSSYNSPLHF
D: .; V: TRBV5-6; J: TRBJ2-7; size: .; DNA: TGTGCCAGCTGCTATAGAGCCGCAAAATACGAGCAGTACTTC; CDR3: CASCYRAAKYEQYF
D: .; V: TRBV4-1; J: TRBJ2-7; size: .; DNA: TGCGCCAGCAGCCAAGAGGGTCAAGTGACAGTTTCCTACGAGCAGTACTTC; CDR3: CASSQEGQVTVSYEQYF
D: .; V: TRBV27; J: TRBJ1-5; size: .; DNA: TGTGCCAGCCGCCCGGGGGTGAGTTTTACCCAGCATTTT; CDR3: CASRPGVSFTQHF
D: .; V: TRBV14; J: TRBJ1-1; size: .; DNA: TGTGCCAGCAGCCAAGTCCAGGGCGAAGCTTTCTTT; CDR3: CASSQVQGEAFF
D: .; V: TRBV18; J: TRBJ1-6; size: few; DNA: TGTGCCAGCTCACCAAGAGCGGATTCACCCCTCCACTTT; CDR3: CASSPRADSPLHF
D: TRBD2; V: TRBV11-2; J: TRBJ2-3; size: .; DNA: TGTGCCACGACTAGCGGGGGCACAGATACGCAGTATTTT; CDR3: CATTSGGTDTQYF
D: .; V: TRBV7-9; J: TRBJ1-2; size: .; DNA: TGTGCCAGCAGCTTAGCTAGCAGGGAATTCTATGGCTACACCTTC; CDR3: CASSLASREFYGYTF
D: .; V: TRBV5-1; J: TRBJ1-4; size: .; DNA: TGCGCCAGCGGGAAACAGCCTGCAACTAATGAAAAACTGTTTTTT; CDR3: CASGKQPATNEKLFF
D: TRBD1; V: TRBV28; J: TRBJ1-4; size: .; DNA: TGTGCCACCCACACCCAGACAGGGGGCCAGGAAAAACTGTTTTTT; CDR3: CATHTQTGGQEKLFF
D: TRBD1; V: TRBV5-1; J: TRBJ2-7; size: .; DNA: TGCGCCAGCAGCTACGGGACAGGGAACTACGAGCAGTACTTC; CDR3: CASSYGTGNYEQYF
D: .; V: TRBV27; J: TRBJ2-4; size: .; DNA: TGTGCCAGCAGTTTATCGTACCGGGCCGTTCAGTACTTC; CDR3: CASSLSYRAVQYF
D: TRBD2; V: TRBV11-2; J: TRBJ2-1; size: .; DNA: TGTGCCAGCAGCGCGCTAGCGGGATACAATGAGCAGTTCTTC; CDR3: CASSALAGYNEQFF
D: TRBD2; V: TRBV2; J: TRBJ2-7; size: .; DNA: TGTGCCAGCAAGCTAGCGGGGGACGAGCAGTACTTC; CDR3: CASKLAGDEQYF
D: .; V: TRBV29-1; J: TRBJ2-3; size: .; DNA: TGCAGCGTTGTTGGGGGGCCCGATACGCAGTATTTT; CDR3: CSVVGGPDTQYF
D: TRBD1; V: TRBV6-5; J: TRBJ2-2; size: .; DNA: TGTGCCACCGATATGACAGGGAACGCCGGGGAGCTGTTTTTT; CDR3: CATDMTGNAGELFF
D: .; V: TRBV6-5; J: TRBJ1-2; size: .; DNA: TGTGCCAGCAGTTCGCCCGACAAGTCCTATGGCTACACCTTC; CDR3: CASSSPDKSYGYTF
D: .; V: TRBV29-1; J: TRBJ2-2; size: .; DNA: TGCAGCGTCCTCGGGACAAACACCGGGGAGCTGTTTTTT; CDR3: CSVLGTNTGELFF
D: .; V: TRBV6-2/TRBV6-3; J: TRBJ2-5; size: .; DNA: TGTGCCAGCAGTTACTGGATAACAGGGAATTCGGAAGAGACCCAGTACTTC; CDR3: CASSYWITGNSEETQYF
D: .; V: TRBV4-3; J: TRBJ2-7; size: .; DNA: TGCGCCAGCAGCCAAGAGGTGACGGGGTACTACGAGCAGTACTTC; CDR3: CASSQEVTGYYEQYF
D: .; V: TRBV27; J: TRBJ1-5; size: .; DNA: TGTGCCAGCGGGTACAGGGGCAATCAGCCCCAGCATTTT; CDR3: CASGYRGNQPQHF
D: TRBD2; V: TRBV15; J: TRBJ2-1; size: .; DNA: TGTGCCACCAGCAGAGGGCAGCGGGGGGGCTTTGAGCAGTTCTTC; CDR3: CATSRGQRGGFEQFF
D: .; V: TRBV4-3; J: TRBJ1-3; size: .; DNA: TGCGCCAGCAGCCATGGAGGTGGAGTCTCTGGAAACACCATATATTTT; CDR3: CASSHGGGVSGNTIYF
D: TRBD1; V: TRBV14; J: TRBJ1-1; size: once; DNA: TGTGCCAGCAGCCAAGAAGGGGGCCTGGCTTTCTTT; CDR3: CASSQEGGLAFF
D: .; V: TRBV19; J: TRBJ2-5; size: .; DNA: TGTGCCAGTAGTATCGCGGGCAGGGAGACCCAGTACTTC; CDR3: CASSIAGRETQYF
D: .; V: TRBV4-3; J: TRBJ1-1; size: .; DNA: TGCGCCAGCAGCCAAGGCCGTGAAGCTTTCTTT; CDR3: CASSQGREAFF
D: TRBD1; V: TRBV6-2/TRBV6-3; J: TRBJ2-3; size: .; DNA: TGTGCCAGCAGTTACCAGGGGGCGCGGGCAGATACGCAGTATTTT; CDR3: CASSYQGARADTQYF
D: TRBD2; V: TRBV6-2/TRBV6-3; J: TRBJ2-1; size: once; DNA: TGTGCCAGCAGTCCCCGACTAGCCACCTACAATGAGCAGTTCTTC; CDR3: CASSPRLATYNEQFF
D: .; V: TRBV7-9; J: TRBJ2-1; size: once; DNA: TGTGCCAGCAGCTTATCGTACACGGGGCGAGGCTCCTACAATGAGCAGTTCTTC; CDR3: CASSLSYTGRGSYNEQFF
D: TRBD1; V: TRBV3-1/TRBV3-2; J: TRBJ1-5; size: .; DNA: TGTGCCAGCAGCCAAGATCCAGGACAGGGTTTAAATCAGCCCCAGCATTTT; CDR3: CASSQDPGQGLNQPQHF
D: TRBD1; V: TRBV7-9; J: TRBJ1-1; size: few; DNA: TGTGCCAGCAGCTCGACAGGGGTGAGTGGAAGGGCTTTCTTT; CDR3: CASSSTGVSGRAFF
D: .; V: TRBV2; J: TRBJ1-4; size: .; DNA: TGTGCCAGCAGTGATTATAATGAAAAACTGTTTTTT; CDR3: CASSDYNEKLFF
D: .; V: TRBV15; J: TRBJ2-5; size: .; DNA: TGTGCCACCAGCAGAGGATCCAGGGCCGGGGAGACCCAGTACTTC; CDR3: CATSRGSRAGETQYF
D: TRBD1; V: TRBV27; J: TRBJ2-7; size: .; DNA: TGTGCCAGCAGTCCCGGGACAGCAACCTACGAGCAGTACTTC; CDR3: CASSPGTATYEQYF
D: .; V: TRBV4-1; J: TRBJ1-5; size: .; DNA: TGCGCCAGCAGCCCGAGCCGACAGGCTTATAGCAATCAGCCCCAGCATTTT; CDR3: CASSPSRQAYSNQPQHF
D: .; V: TRBV19; J: TRBJ2-3; size: .; DNA: TGTGCCAGTAGTTTCCCCGCGTTGAATACGCAGTATTTT; CDR3: CASSFPALNTQYF
D: .; V: TRBV4-3; J: TRBJ1-2; size: .; DNA: TGCGCCAGCAGCCAAGATGGTCGGTCCCTCGGTGGCTACACCTTC; CDR3: CASSQDGRSLGGYTF
D: .; V: TRBV30; J: TRBJ1-2; size: .; DNA: TGTGCCTGGAGTGTAGACAGCAACTATGGCTACACCTTC; CDR3: CAWSVDSNYGYTF
D: .; V: TRBV28; J: TRBJ2-5; size: once; DNA: TGTGCCAGCAGTGTAAGACTAGGGACCCAGTACTTC; CDR3: CASSVRLGTQYF
D: .; V: TRBV12-3/TRBV12-4; J: TRBJ1-2; size: .; DNA: TGTGCCAGCAGTGGAGCCGACTATGGCTACACCTTC; CDR3: CASSGADYGYTF
D: .; V: TRBV29-1; J: TRBJ1-1; size: .; DNA: TGCAGCGTATATCAGACAGTCCGTGTCGCTTTCTTT; CDR3: CSVYQTVRVAFF
D: .; V: TRBV5-1; J: TRBJ1-1; size: .; DNA: TGCGCCAGCAGCCTTGGGACCGTGAACACTGAAGCTTTCTTT; CDR3: CASSLGTVNTEAFF
D: TRBD1; V: TRBV14; J: TRBJ1-1; size: .; DNA: TGTGCCAGCAGCCAAGCTAGGACAGGAGAAGCTTTCTTT; CDR3: CASSQARTGEAFF